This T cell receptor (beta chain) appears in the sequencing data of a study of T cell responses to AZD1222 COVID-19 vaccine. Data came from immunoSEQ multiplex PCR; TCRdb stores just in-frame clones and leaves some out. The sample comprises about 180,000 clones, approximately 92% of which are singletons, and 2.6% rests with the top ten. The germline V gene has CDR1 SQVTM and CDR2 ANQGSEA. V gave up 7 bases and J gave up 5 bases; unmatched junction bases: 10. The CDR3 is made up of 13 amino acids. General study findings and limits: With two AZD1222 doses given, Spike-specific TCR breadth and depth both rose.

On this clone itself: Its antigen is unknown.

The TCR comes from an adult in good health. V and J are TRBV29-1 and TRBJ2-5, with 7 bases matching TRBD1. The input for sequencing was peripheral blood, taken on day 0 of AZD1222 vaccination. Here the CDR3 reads CSASTGPGETQYF. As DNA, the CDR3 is TGCAGCGCCTCGACAGGGCCGGGGGAGACCCAGTACTTC. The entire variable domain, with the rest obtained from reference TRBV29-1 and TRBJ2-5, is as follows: SAVISQKPSRDICQRGTSLTIQCQVDSQVTMMFWYRQQPGQSLTLIATANQGSEATYESGFVIDKFPISRPNLTFSTLTVSNMSPEDSSIYLCSASTGPGETQYFGPGTRLLVL.